Shown below are 26 T cell receptor beta chains from a single sample sequenced in a study of blood T cells in healthy people across ages. PCR was performed a second time for about 7 to 12 cycles using a sample-barcoded 5' primer and a J-beta primer mix. TCRdb reprocessed the 5' RACE reads with MiXCR, giving one entry per CDR3 protein. The sample has around 1,800,000 distinct CDR3 sequences; about 39% are singletons. Input material: blood. The receptors come from a human donor in good health.

V is TRBV6-6 and J is TRBJ1-1; D ambiguous. The CDR3 loop spans 14 amino acids. V was trimmed by 5 bases and J by 5 bases, leaving 15 bases between them. Germline V gene lookup returns CDR1 MNHNY and CDR2 SVGAGI (reference sequence). The CDR3 region is CASSPSAGSTEAFF. The CDR3 region has the DNA TGTGCCAGCAGTCCCTCTGCGGGGAGTACTGAAGCTTTCTTT.

There are a few counts of this clonotype. For the CDR3, the DNA is TGTGCCAGCAGCTTAGCGTACAGCGGGGGGGCATCAGATACGCAGTATTTT. This translates into CASSLAYSGGASDTQYF. The rearrangement joins TRBV11-2 to TRBJ2-3; TRBD2 aligns across 10 bases. V lost 1 base and J lost 4; bases outside the gene matches: 8. Germline values: CDR1 SGHAT, CDR2 FQNNGV. The CDR3 spans 17 residues.

The chain couples TRBV27 to TRBJ2-5; D is tentatively TRBD1 or TRBD2 (5 bases each). The CDR3 is 17 amino acids. Germline CDR1 reads MNHEY; CDR2 reads SMNVEV (reference sequence). The ends were cut back, 5 bases at V and 2 bases at J, with 21 bases in the middle. The DNA for the CDR3 is TGTGCCAGCAGTACCATTGGGGGAATCCCCAAGCAAGAGACCCAGTACTTC. Protein sequence: CASSTIGGIPKQETQYF.

The chain joins TRBV29-1 to TRBJ1-2, with a weak D call TRBD1 (5 bases). CDR3 size: 12 residues. Germline values: CDR1 SQVTM, CDR2 ANQGSEA. The V and J ends lost 7 bases and 7 bases respectively, with 16 bases between them. CDR3 DNA sequence: TGCAGCGCCATGGGGGTAGAGAGTGGCTACACCTTC. This codes for CSAMGVESGYTF.

This clonotype occurred a few times. The chain couples TRBV6-5 to TRBJ1-2, with D perhaps matching TRBD1 (5 bases). The germline V gene encodes CDR1 MNHEY and CDR2 SVGAGI. This CDR3 has 13 residues. Trimming removed 6 bases from V and 6 bases from J, with 14 bases in between. The CDR3 loop reads CASSRTRVNGYTF. In nucleotides, the CDR3 is TGTGCCAGCAGCCGTACCAGGGTCAATGGCTACACCTTC.

This clonotype was seen at least ten times. The chain uses TRBV7-9 and TRBJ2-1, with 8 bases that match TRBD1. J was trimmed by 2 bases and V by 4 bases; bases with no gene match: 4. Germline CDR1 is SEHNR and CDR2 is FQNEAQ (reference sequence). The CDR3 totals 15 residues. CDR3 DNA: TGTGCCAGCAGCTCCGGGACAGGCCCCTACAATGAGCAGTTCTTC. This translates into CASSSGTGPYNEQFF.

This clonotype was seen a handful of times. V usage is TRBV4-3 and J usage is TRBJ1-4, with D possibly matching TRBD1 (5 bases). The ends were cut back, 0 bases at V and 1 base at J, with 6 bases in the middle. The CDR3 contains 15 residues. Looked up from germline, CDR1 is LGHNA and CDR2 is YSLEER. CDR3 residues: CASSQERGTNEKLFF. The CDR3 DNA reads TGCGCCAGCAGCCAAGAAAGGGGAACTAATGAAAAACTGTTTTTT.

The rearrangement uses TRBV4-3 and TRBJ1-2; 9 bases line up with TRBD1. CDR1 LGHNA and CDR2 YSLEER come from the germline V gene. The V and J ends lost 0 bases and 1 base, in that order; junction bases with no gene match: 6. CDR3 size: 17 residues. The CDR3 here is CASSQDLGTGINYGYTF. CDR3 sequence (DNA): TGCGCCAGCAGCCAAGATCTCGGGACAGGGATTAACTATGGCTACACCTTC.

The genes are TRBV29-1 and TRBJ1-2, with D tentatively TRBD1 (5 bases). Trimming removed 7 bases at V and 6 bases at J, with 15 bases between. Looked up from germline, CDR1 is SQVTM and CDR2 is ANQGSEA. This CDR3 spans 12 amino acids. The CDR3 region has the DNA TGCAGCGCCCCGGGGGGTCTACATGGCTACACCTTC. This gives the protein CSAPGGLHGYTF.

With regard to this clonotype: A read error may produce the germline difference seen at one junction end. The chain carries TRBV6-1 and TRBJ2-3, with 7 bases that match TRBD1. The CDR3 runs 15 residues. CDR1 is MNHNS, CDR2 SASEGT, per germline. CDR3 in amino acids: CASSEEPGGPDAQYF. The CDR3 nucleotides are TGTGCCAGCAGTGAAGAGCCAGGGGGTCCAGATGCGCAGTATTTT.

This clonotype occurred many times. The rearrangement uses TRBV29-1 and TRBJ2-7; D not certain. V was cut by 3 bases and J by 3 bases, with 12 bases left in between. In germline, CDR1 is SQVTM, CDR2 ANQGSEA. This CDR3 has 13 amino acids. CDR3 nucleotides: TGCAGCGTTGAGGACGGCACCCTCTACGAGCAGTACTTC. Its protein is CSVEDGTLYEQYF.

This chain links TRBV3-1 with TRBJ2-5; 7 bases agree with TRBD1. The better agreement between TRBJ2-7 and the DNA end casts doubt on the J call. CDR1 is LGHDT and CDR2 is YNNKEL in the germline V gene (reference sequence). CDR3 length: 13 residues. In DNA form, the CDR3 reads TGTGCCAGCAGCCGCGTACAGGGGAGCGAGCAGTACTTC. Protein: CASSRVQGSEQYF.

V and J are TRBV2 and TRBJ1-2; D gene uncertain. The CDR3 has 12 residues. The V end lost 4 bases, the J end lost 8 bases, and 11 bases lay between the germline ends. CDR1 SNHLY and CDR2 FYNNEI come from the germline V gene. CDR3 in amino acids: CASSGDAGGYTF. CDR3 nucleotides: TGTGCCAGCAGTGGTGACGCGGGGGGCTACACCTTC.

This chain connects TRBV28 to TRBJ1-5, with D possibly being TRBD1 (6 bases). This CDR3 has 18 amino acids. Trimming took off 4 bases at V and 2 bases at J, with 21 bases between the two ends. Looked up from germline, CDR1 is MDHEN and CDR2 is SYDVKM. In nucleotides, the CDR3 is TGTGCCAGCAGTTCCGGTAGGGGGGGCTCCGTCCGCAATCAGCCCCAGCATTTT. This translates into CASSSGRGGSVRNQPQHF. The full variable domain, its missing parts supplied by reference TRBV28 and TRBJ1-5, is DVKVTQSSRYLVKRTGEKVFLECVQDMDHENMFWYRQDPGLGLRLIYFSYDVKMKEKGDIPEGYSVSREKKERFSLILESASTNQTSMYLCASSSGRGGSVRNQPQHFGDGTRLSIL.

This chain joins TRBV7-2 and TRBJ1-3, with D possibly TRBD1 on 6 matching bases. Germline CDR1 reads SGHTA; CDR2 reads FQGNSA. V shed 1 base and J shed 0 bases, with 10 bases lying between them. The CDR3 is made up of 16 amino acids. The CDR3 loop reads CASSLVGRGSGNTIYF. The CDR3 DNA is TGTGCCAGCAGCTTAGTGGGCAGGGGCTCTGGAAACACCATATATTTT.

The rearrangement uses TRBV5-6 and TRBJ1-6; possible D gene TRBD1, 5 bases. CDR1 is SGHDT, CDR2 YYEEEE, per germline. The length of the CDR3 is 13 residues. V lost 4 bases to trimming and J lost 8 bases, with 10 bases between them. CDR3 residues: CASSRTRHSPLHF. Written as DNA, the CDR3 is TGTGCCAGCAGCCGGACACGGCATTCACCCCTCCACTTT. Supplemented by reference TRBV5-6 and TRBJ1-6, the full variable domain reads DAGVTQSPTHLIKTRGQQVTLRCSPKSGHDTVSWYQQALGQGPQFIFQYYEEEERQRGNFPDRFSGHQFPNYSSELNVNALLLGDSALYLCASSRTRHSPLHFGNGTRLTVT.

The chain couples TRBV11-2 to TRBJ1-3, with 8 bases fitting TRBD1. V shed 5 bases and J 8 bases; nucleotides not matched to a gene: 8. Germline-derived CDR1 and CDR2 are SGHAT and FQNNGV. The CDR3 length is 14 residues. For the CDR3, the DNA is TGTGCCAGCAGCCTAACCGGGACAGGAGACACCATATATTTT. Its protein is CASSLTGTGDTIYF.

The chain is built from TRBV20-1 and TRBJ2-2, with a possible D match to TRBD1 (5 bases). From germline, CDR1 is DFQATT and CDR2 SNEGSKA (reference sequence). The CDR3 extends over 13 amino acids. With 2 bases removed from V and 3 bases from J, the gap between germline ends came to 7 bases. Here the CDR3 reads CSARRRDTGELFF. The CDR3 DNA sequence: TGCAGTGCTAGACGCAGGGACACCGGGGAGCTGTTTTTT.

This chain uses TRBV9 with TRBJ1-5; the match to TRBD1 covers 9 bases. The CDR3 runs to 14 residues. The germline V gene encodes CDR1 SGDLS and CDR2 YYNGEE. Losses at the gene ends were 4 bases for V and 5 bases for J; bases not matched to a gene: 4. The CDR3 protein is CASSYDRGYQPQHF. DNA of the CDR3: TGTGCCAGCAGCTACGACAGGGGGTATCAGCCCCAGCATTTT. The full variable domain, rest sourced from reference TRBV9 and TRBJ1-5, is DSGVTQTPKHLITATGQRVTLRCSPRSGDLSVYWYQQSLDQGLQFLIQYYNGEERAKGNILERFSAQQFPDLHSELNLSSLELGDSALYFCASSYDRGYQPQHFGDGTRLSIL.

This clonotype has just a few counts. The chain is built from TRBV6-5 and TRBJ2-5; D is ambiguous. Germline lookup yields CDR1 MNHEY and CDR2 SVGAGI. Trimming removed 5 bases at V and 5 bases at J, with 9 bases between. The CDR3 totals 12 residues. As DNA, the CDR3 is TGTGCCAGCAGTCGGTCGCGGGAGACCCAGTACTTC. Protein: CASSRSRETQYF.

This clonotype was seen just once. This could be a read error, since a much larger clone is one nucleotide away. This chain connects TRBV7-2 to TRBJ1-2; perhaps TRBD1 as D (5 bases). V was pared by 10 bases and J by 7 bases, with 19 bases between. Germline V gene lookup returns CDR1 SGHTA and CDR2 FQGNSA. CDR3 length: 13 amino acids. The CDR3 sequence is CANSFSRDGGYTF. The DNA for the CDR3 is TGTGCCAATTCGTTCTCCAGGGACGGTGGCTACACCTTC.

The V call is TRBV10-3, the J call TRBJ2-7; TRBD2 agrees at 12 bases. Germline loops: CDR1 ENHRY, CDR2 SYGVKD. The CDR3 totals 18 residues. Unmatched junction bases numbered 12, after V lost 4 bases and J lost 2 bases. The CDR3 is CAISGFFPTSGGAYEQYF. CDR3 nucleotide sequence: TGTGCCATCAGTGGCTTCTTCCCGACTAGCGGGGGAGCCTACGAGCAGTACTTC.

The J gene is TRBJ1-1, the V gene TRBV7-3; D gene ambiguous. The CDR3 is 15 residues long. The V gene's germline CDR1 is SGHTA and CDR2 FQGTGA. V dropped 2 bases and J dropped 4 bases, with 14 bases sitting between them. CDR3 sequence (DNA): TGTGCCAGCAGCTTATGGACTCTGGCCGGCACTGAAGCTTTCTTT. This sequence encodes CASSLWTLAGTEAFF.

Points on this clonotype: A much larger clone lies a single base off, so this may be a read error. The genes are TRBV11-2 and TRBJ2-7; TRBD1 agrees at 7 bases. Germline V CDR1 and CDR2: SGHAT, FQNNGV. The CDR3 runs to 14 residues. The CDR3 reads CARRALTGTYEQYF. The CDR3 DNA reads as TGTGCCCGCAGAGCATTGACAGGGACCTACGAGCAGTACTTC.

The V and J genes are TRBV27 and TRBJ2-7; D possibly uses TRBD1 or TRBD2 (5 bases each). V lost 3 bases, J lost 6 bases, and 15 bases lay in between. The germline gives CDR1 MNHEY, CDR2 SMNVEV (reference sequence). This CDR3 spans 14 amino acids. The DNA of the CDR3 is TGTGCCAGCAGTTTTGGGCAGGGAGACGGCGAGCAGTACTTC. Amino acid sequence: CASSFGQGDGEQYF.

This clonotype was counted between two and nine times. This chain uses TRBV29-1 with TRBJ1-2, with D unresolved. Germline V CDR1 and CDR2: SQVTM, ANQGSEA. The CDR3 is made up of 14 amino acids. Trimming cost V 0 bases and J 4 bases, with 12 bases left between them. The CDR3 nucleotides are TGCAGCGTTGAAGATTCAGGAAAAACCTATGGCTACACCTTC. Its protein product is CSVEDSGKTYGYTF. Filled out from reference TRBV29-1 and TRBJ1-2, the complete variable domain reads SAVISQKPSRDICQRGTSLTIQCQVDSQVTMMFWYRQQPGQSLTLIATANQGSEATYESGFVIDKFPISRPNLTFSTLTVSNMSPEDSSIYLCSVEDSGKTYGYTFGSGTRLTVV.